This T cell receptor (beta chain) was sequenced in a study of regulatory T cells in long-lasting Graves disease. This clonotype has more than one count but fewer than ten. The time point: newly diagnosed GD, antithyroid drugs for less than 3 months. RNA extracted from PBMCs served as the sequencing template. Both iRepertoire HTBI primers and Arm-PCR of CDR3 regions were used to build the TCR beta libraries. TCRdb itself ran the multiplex PCR reads through MiXCR, one entry per CDR3 protein. The repertoire holds about 560,000 distinct CDR3 sequences, with about 16% as singletons. V trimming: 1 base; J trimming: 7 bases; junction bases outside the gene matches: 9. Per the germline V gene, CDR1 is SGHAT and CDR2 is FQNNGV. The CDR3 totals 16 residues. These data also formed part of another study, on T cells in Graves' hyperthyroidism and ophthalmopathy. That source reports: Subjects aged 18 to 65 presented with newly diagnosed hyperthyroidism of less than 2 months' duration. Uncontrolled infection, other autoimmune disease, pregnancy or lactation excluded patients. Diagnosing involved the use of clinical symptoms, serum thyroxine and TRAb, thyroid ultrasound and orbital computed tomography. Blood shared most expanded thyroid clonotypes above 0.001.

This sample comprised peripheral blood mononuclear cells (PBMCs), obtained at new diagnosis, from a patient treated with antithyroid drugs. The chain has TRBV11-2 and TRBJ2-7; 11 bases are shared with TRBD2. The TCR originated in a man aged 18 to 35 with Graves disease. The CDR3 DNA is TGTGCCAGCAGCTTAGTAGCGGGAGGGCCGACATCTGAGCAGTACTTC. This translates into CASSLVAGGPTSEQYF.